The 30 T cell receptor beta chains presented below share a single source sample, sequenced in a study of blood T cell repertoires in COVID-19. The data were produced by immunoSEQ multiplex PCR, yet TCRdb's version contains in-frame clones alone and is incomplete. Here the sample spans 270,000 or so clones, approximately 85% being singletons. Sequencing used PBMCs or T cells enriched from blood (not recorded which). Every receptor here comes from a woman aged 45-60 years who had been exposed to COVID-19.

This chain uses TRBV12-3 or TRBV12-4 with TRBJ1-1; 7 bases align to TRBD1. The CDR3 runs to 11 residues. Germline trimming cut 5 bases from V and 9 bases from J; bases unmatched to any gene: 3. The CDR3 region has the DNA TGTGCCAGCAGTAGACAGGGAAAAGCTTTCTTT. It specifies CASSRQGKAFF.

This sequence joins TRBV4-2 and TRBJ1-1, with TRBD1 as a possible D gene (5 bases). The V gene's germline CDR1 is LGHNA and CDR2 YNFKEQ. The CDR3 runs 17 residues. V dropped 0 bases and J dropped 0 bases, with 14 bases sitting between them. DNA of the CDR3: TGTGCCAGCAGCCAAGACATAGGCGGGGCCATGAACACTGAAGCTTTCTTT. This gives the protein CASSQDIGGAMNTEAFF.

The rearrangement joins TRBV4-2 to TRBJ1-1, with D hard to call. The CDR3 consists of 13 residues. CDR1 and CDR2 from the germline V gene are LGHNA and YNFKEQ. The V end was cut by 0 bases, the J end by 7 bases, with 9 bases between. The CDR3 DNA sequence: TGTGCCAGCAGCCAAGATCTGAGAGATGAAGCTTTCTTT. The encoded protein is CASSQDLRDEAFF.

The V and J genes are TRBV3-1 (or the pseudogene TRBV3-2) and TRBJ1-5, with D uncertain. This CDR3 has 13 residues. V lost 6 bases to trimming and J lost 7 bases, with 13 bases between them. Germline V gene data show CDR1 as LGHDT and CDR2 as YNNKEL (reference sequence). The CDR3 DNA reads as TGTGCCAGCAGTCCCGGCCGGGAACAGCCCCAGCATTTT. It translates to CASSPGREQPQHF.

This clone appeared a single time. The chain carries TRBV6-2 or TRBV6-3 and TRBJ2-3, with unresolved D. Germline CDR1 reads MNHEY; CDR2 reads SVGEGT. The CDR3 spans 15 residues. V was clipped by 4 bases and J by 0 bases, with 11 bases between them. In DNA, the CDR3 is TGTGCCAGCAGTTTCATAGCAACTAGCACAGATACGCAGTATTTT. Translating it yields CASSFIATSTDTQYF.

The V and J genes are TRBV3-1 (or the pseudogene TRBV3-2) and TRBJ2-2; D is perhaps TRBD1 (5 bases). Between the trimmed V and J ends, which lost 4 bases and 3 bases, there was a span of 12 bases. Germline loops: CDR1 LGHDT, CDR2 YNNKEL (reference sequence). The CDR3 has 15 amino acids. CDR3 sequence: CASSRIRVYTGELFF. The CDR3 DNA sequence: TGTGCCAGCAGCCGGATCAGGGTTTACACCGGGGAGCTGTTTTTT.

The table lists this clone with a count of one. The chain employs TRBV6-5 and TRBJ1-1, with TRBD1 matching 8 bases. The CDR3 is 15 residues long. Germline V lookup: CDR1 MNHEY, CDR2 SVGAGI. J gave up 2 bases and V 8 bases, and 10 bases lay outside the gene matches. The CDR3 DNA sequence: TGTGCCAGCTTGAACCAGGGGGCAGATAACACTGAAGCTTTCTTT. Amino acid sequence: CASLNQGADNTEAFF.

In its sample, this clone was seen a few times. The CDR3 nucleotides are TGTGCCAGCAGCTTCCGGACAGGGGGCTACAATGAGCAGTTCTTC. Encoded protein: CASSFRTGGYNEQFF. The chain employs TRBV9 and TRBJ2-1; 10 nucleotides align to TRBD1. Per the germline V gene, CDR1 is SGDLS and CDR2 is YYNGEE. The trim removed 4 bases at V and 3 bases at J, leaving 4 bases unmatched. This CDR3 contains 15 residues.

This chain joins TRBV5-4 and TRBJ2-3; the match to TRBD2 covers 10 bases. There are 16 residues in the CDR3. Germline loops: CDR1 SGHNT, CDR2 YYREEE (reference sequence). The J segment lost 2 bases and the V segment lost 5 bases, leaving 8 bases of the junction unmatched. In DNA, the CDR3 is TGTGCCAGCAGTTCTGAACTAGCGGGGTCCACAGATACGCAGTATTTT. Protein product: CASSSELAGSTDTQYF.

CDR3 coding DNA: TGTGCCAGCAGGCGGACAGGGTTAGCAATTGGCTATGGCTACACCTTC. Its protein is CASRRTGLAIGYGYTF. V usage is TRBV28 and J usage is TRBJ1-2, with TRBD1 matching 8 bases. V lost 6 bases, J lost 4 bases, and 13 bases stayed unmatched. In germline, CDR1 is MDHEN, CDR2 SYDVKM. The CDR3 runs to 16 residues.

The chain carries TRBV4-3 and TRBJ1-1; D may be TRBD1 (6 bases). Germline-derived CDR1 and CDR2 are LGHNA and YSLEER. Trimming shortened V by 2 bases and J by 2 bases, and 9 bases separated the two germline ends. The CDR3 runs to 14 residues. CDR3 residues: CASSQRGQNTEAFF. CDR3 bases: TGCGCCAGCAGCCAACGGGGACAAAACACTGAAGCTTTCTTT.

CDR3 residues: CASSALPRGNQPQHF. As DNA, the CDR3 is TGTGCCAGCAGTGCTCTCCCTCGGGGCAATCAGCCCCAGCATTTT. The genes are TRBV27 and TRBJ1-5, with D hard to call. The CDR3 loop spans 15 amino acids. V was clipped by 5 bases and J by 2 bases, with 13 bases between them. Germline lookup yields CDR1 MNHEY and CDR2 SMNVEV (reference sequence).

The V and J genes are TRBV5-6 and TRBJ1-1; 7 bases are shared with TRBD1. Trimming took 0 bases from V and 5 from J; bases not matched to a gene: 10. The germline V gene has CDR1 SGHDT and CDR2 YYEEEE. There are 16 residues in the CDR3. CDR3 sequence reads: CASSLDRSRGRTEAFF. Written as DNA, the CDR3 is TGTGCCAGCAGCTTGGACCGCTCGAGGGGGCGAACTGAAGCTTTCTTT.

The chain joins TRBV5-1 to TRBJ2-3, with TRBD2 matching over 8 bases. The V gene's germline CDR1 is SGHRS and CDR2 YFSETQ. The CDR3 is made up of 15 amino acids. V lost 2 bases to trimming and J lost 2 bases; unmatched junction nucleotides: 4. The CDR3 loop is CASSLAGADTDTQYF. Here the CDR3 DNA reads TGCGCCAGCAGCTTAGCGGGGGCCGACACAGATACGCAGTATTTT. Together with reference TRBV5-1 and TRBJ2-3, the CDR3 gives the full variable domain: KAGVTQTPRYLIKTRGQQVTLSCSPISGHRSVSWYQQTPGQGLQFLFEYFSETQRNKGNFPGRFSGRQFSNSRSEMNVSTLELGDSALYLCASSLAGADTDTQYFGPGTRLTVL.

The CDR3, as DNA: TGTGCCAGCAGCCGACAGGGGGCCTACTCTGGAAACACCATATATTTT. This translates into CASSRQGAYSGNTIYF. The chain couples TRBV7-9 to TRBJ1-3, with 10 bases identical to TRBD1. The CDR3 runs to 16 residues. V was clipped by 5 bases and J by 0 bases; unmatched bases: 4. Germline V gene lookup returns CDR1 SEHNR and CDR2 FQNEAQ (reference sequence).

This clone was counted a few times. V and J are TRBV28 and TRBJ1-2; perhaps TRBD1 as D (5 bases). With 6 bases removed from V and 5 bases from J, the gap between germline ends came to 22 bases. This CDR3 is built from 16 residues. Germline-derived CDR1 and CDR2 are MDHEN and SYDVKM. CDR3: CASSRQQIVAGYGYTF. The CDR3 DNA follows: TGTGCCAGCAGCAGACAGCAAATAGTTGCTGGGTATGGCTACACCTTC.

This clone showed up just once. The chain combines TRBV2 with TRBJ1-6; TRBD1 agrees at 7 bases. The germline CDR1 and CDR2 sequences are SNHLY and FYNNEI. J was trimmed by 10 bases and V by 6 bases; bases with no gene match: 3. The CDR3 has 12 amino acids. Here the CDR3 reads CASRQGTSPLHF. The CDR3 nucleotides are TGTGCCAGCAGACAGGGGACCTCACCCCTCCACTTT.

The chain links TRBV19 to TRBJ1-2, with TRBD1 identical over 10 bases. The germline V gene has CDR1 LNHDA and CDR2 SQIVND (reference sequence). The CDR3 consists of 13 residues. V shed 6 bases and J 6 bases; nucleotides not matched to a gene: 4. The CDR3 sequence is CASRDRGKDGYTF. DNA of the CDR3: TGTGCCAGTAGGGACAGGGGGAAGGATGGCTACACCTTC.

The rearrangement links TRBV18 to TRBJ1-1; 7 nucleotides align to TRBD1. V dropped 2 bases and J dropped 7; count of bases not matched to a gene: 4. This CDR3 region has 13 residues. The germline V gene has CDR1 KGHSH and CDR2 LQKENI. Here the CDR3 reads CASSPRDSFEAFF. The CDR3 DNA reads TGTGCCAGCTCACCAAGGGACAGCTTTGAAGCTTTCTTT.

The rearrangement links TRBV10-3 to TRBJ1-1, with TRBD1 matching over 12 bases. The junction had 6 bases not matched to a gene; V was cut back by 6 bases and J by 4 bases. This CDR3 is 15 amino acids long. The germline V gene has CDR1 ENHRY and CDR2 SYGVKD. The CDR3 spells CAIRARDRGPTEAFF. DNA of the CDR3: TGTGCCATCAGAGCCCGGGACAGGGGGCCCACTGAAGCTTTCTTT.

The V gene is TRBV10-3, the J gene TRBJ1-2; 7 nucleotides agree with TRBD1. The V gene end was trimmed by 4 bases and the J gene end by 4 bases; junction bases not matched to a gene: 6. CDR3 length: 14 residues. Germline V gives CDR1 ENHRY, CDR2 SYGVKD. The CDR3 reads CAISVERDSYGYTF. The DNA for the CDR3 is TGTGCCATCAGTGTGGAACGGGACAGCTATGGCTACACCTTC.

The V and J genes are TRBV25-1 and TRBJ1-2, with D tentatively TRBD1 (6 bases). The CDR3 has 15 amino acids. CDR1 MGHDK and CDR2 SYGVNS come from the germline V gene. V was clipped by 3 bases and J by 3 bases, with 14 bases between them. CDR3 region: CASSERGGVDYGYTF. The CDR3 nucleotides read TGTGCCAGCAGTGAGAGGGGGGGGGTAGACTATGGCTACACCTTC.

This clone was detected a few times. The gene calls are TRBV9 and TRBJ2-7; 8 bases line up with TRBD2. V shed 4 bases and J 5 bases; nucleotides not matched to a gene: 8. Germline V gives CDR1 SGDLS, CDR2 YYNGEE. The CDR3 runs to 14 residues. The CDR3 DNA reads TGTGCCAGCAGCCACACGGGGGGGCCGGACGAGCAGTACTTC. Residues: CASSHTGGPDEQYF.

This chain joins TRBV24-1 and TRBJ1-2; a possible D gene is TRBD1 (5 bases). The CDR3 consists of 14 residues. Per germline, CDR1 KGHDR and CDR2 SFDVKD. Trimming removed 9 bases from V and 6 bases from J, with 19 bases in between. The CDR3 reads CATSTRASLHGYTF. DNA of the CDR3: TGTGCCACCTCTACCAGGGCGTCCTTGCATGGCTACACCTTC.

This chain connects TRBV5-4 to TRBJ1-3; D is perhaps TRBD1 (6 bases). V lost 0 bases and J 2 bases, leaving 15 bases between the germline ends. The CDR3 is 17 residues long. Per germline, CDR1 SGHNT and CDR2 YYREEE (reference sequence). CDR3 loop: CASSLGGPTGAGNTIYF. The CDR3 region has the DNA TGTGCCAGCAGCTTGGGGGGCCCGACAGGAGCTGGAAACACCATATATTTT.

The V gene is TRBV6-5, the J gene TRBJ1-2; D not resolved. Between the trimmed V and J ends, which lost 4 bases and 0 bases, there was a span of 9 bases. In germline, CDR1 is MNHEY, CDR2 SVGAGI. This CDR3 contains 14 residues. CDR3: CASSFTASNYGYTF. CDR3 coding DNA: TGTGCCAGCAGTTTTACTGCCTCTAACTATGGCTACACCTTC.

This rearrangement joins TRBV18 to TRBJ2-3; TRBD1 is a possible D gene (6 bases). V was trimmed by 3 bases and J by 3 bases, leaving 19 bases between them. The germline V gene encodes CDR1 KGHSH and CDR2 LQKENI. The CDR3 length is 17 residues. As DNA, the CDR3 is TGTGCCAGCTCACCGTTCTTGGACAGTCGAGGGACAGATACGCAGTATTTT. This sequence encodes CASSPFLDSRGTDTQYF.

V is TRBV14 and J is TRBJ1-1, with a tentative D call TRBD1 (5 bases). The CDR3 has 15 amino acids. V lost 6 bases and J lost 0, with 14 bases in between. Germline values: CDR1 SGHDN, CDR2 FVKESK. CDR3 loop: CASRGWGDMNTEAFF. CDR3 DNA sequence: TGTGCCAGCAGGGGATGGGGCGACATGAACACTGAAGCTTTCTTT. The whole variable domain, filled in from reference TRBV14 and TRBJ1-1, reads EAGVTQFPSHSVIEKGQTVTLRCDPISGHDNLYWYRRVMGKEIKFLLHFVKESKQDESGMPNNRFLAERTGGTYSTLKVQPAELEDSGVYFCASRGWGDMNTEAFFGQGTRLTVV.

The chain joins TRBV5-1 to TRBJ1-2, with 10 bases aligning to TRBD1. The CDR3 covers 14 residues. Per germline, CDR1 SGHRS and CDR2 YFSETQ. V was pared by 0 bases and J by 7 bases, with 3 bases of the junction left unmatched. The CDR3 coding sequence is TGCGCCAGCAGCTTGGGACAGGGGGCGCCTGGCTACACCTTC. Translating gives CASSLGQGAPGYTF.

CDR3 sequence: CASASGVRQPQHF. DNA for the CDR3: TGTGCCAGTGCTTCCGGGGTACGGCAGCCCCAGCATTTT. The chain has TRBV19 and TRBJ1-5; unclear D gene. Per the germline V gene, CDR1 is LNHDA and CDR2 is SQIVND (reference sequence). CDR3 size: 13 residues. Trimming took 8 bases from V and 7 from J, leaving 15 bases between them.